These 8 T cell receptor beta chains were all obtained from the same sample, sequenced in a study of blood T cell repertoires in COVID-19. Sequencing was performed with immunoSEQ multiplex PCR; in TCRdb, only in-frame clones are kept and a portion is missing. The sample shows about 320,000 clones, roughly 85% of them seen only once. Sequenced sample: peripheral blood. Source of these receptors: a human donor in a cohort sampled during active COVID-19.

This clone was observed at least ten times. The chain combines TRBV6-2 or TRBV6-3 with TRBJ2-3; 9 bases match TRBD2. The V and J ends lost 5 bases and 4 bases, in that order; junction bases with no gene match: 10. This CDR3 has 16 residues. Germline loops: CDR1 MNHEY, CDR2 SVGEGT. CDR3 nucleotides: TGTGCCAGCAGTCCCTCTAGCGGGGAGGGTTCAGATACGCAGTATTTT. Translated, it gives CASSPSSGEGSDTQYF.

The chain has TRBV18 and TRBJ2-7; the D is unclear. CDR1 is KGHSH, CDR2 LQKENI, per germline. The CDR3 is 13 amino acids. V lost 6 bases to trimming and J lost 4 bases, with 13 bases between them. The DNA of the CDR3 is TGTGCCAGCTCGTACGGCGGTGGATACGAGCAGTACTTC. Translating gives CASSYGGGYEQYF.

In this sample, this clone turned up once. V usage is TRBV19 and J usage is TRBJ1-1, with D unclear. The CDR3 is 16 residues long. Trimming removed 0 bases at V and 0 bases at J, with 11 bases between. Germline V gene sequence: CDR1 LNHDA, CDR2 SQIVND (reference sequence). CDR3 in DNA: TGTGCCAGTAGTATAGATCTGGGCGGGATGAACACTGAAGCTTTCTTT. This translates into CASSIDLGGMNTEAFF. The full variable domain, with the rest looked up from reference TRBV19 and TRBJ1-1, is DGGITQSPKYLFRKEGQNVTLSCEQNLNHDAMYWYRQDPGQGLRLIYYSQIVNDFQKGDIAEGYSVSREKKESFPLTVTSAQKNPTAFYLCASSIDLGGMNTEAFFGQGTRLTVV.

The CDR3: CASSLRTGATDTQYF. CDR3 DNA: TGCGCCAGCAGCCTACGGACAGGGGCAACAGATACGCAGTATTTT. The gene calls are TRBV5-1 and TRBJ2-3, with TRBD1 identical over 9 bases. Germline CDR1 is SGHRS and CDR2 is YFSETQ. The CDR3 has 15 residues. The V segment lost 4 bases and the J segment 3 bases; nucleotides outside the gene matches: 6.

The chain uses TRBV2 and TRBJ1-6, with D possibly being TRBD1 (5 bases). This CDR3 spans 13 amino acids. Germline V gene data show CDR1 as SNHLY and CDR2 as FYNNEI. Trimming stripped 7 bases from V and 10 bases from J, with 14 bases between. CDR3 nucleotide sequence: TGTGCCAGCAATTCGCAGGGTTTGTCACCCCTCCACTTT. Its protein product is CASNSQGLSPLHF.

DNA of the CDR3: TGTGCCAGCAGTGCGGCGGCGGGGCCAAGCTCCTACAATGAGCAGTTCTTC. It encodes CASSAAAGPSSYNEQFF. The chain recombines TRBV2 with TRBJ2-1; D is perhaps TRBD2 (6 bases). This CDR3 is 17 amino acids long. The ends were cut back, 4 bases at V and 0 bases at J, with 16 bases in the middle. CDR1 and CDR2 (germline): SNHLY, FYNNEI.

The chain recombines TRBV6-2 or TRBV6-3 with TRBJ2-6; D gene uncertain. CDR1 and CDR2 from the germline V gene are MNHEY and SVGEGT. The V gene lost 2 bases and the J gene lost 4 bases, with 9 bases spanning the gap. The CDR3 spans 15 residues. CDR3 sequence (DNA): TGTGCCAGCAGTTACGGCAGTTCCGGGGCCAACGTCCTGACTTTC. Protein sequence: CASSYGSSGANVLTF.

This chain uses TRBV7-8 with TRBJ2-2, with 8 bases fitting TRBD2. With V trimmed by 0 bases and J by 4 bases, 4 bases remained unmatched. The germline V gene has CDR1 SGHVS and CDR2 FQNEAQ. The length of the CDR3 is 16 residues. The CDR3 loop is CASSLASRGGTGELFF. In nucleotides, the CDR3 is TGTGCCAGCAGCTTAGCGAGTCGGGGGGGCACCGGGGAGCTGTTTTTT. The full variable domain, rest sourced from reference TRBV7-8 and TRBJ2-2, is GAGVSQSPRYKVAKRGQDVALRCDPISGHVSLFWYQQALGQGPEFLTYFQNEAQLDKSGLPSDRFFAERPEGSVSTLKIQRTQQEDSAVYLCASSLASRGGTGELFFGEGSRLTVL.